This T cell receptor beta chain was captured by sequencing in a study of shared clonotypes between healthy human individuals. Study information: The study used three CD4 naive, three CD4 memory, two CD8 naive and one CD8 memory plate per donor.

The CDR3 runs 13 residues. After removal of 7 bases from V and 3 bases from J, the junction contained 5 bases not matched to a gene. The germline V gene has CDR1 MNHNS and CDR2 SASEGT. Some clones are missing from TCRdb's copy, which holds only in-frame ones; the method was immunoSEQ multiplex PCR. This repertoire shows about 1.1 million clones, approximately 80% found once; its top ten account for over 0.8%. CD4+ cell separation produced CD45RA+ naive and CD45RA-negative memory subsets. This clone showed up just once. What it recognizes is unknown. Study findings and constraints: In this cohort, only blood was sampled, and tissue repertoires likely differ. Relative to their counterparts shared across all four donors, non-shared clonotypes exhibited diminished generation probabilities.

The chain combines TRBV6-1 with TRBJ1-1; 7 positions match TRBD1. Sequenced input: memory CD4+ T cells from PBMCs. Subset specified: CD45RA-negative fraction. The TCR was taken from a man aged 18-30 years in good health. Some clones in this sample may be carry-over from other donors' samples. The CDR3 reads CASIGTAYTEAFF. The DNA of the CDR3 is TGTGCCAGCATCGGGACAGCCTACACTGAAGCTTTCTTT.